This T cell receptor (beta chain) was recovered during a study of spatial heterogeneity in lung cancer. Findings and limits, study-wide: For expanded intratumoral alpha and beta TCRs, counts tracked tumor mutation counts.

As to time point: sample taken at primary tumor resection. The germline gives CDR1 SGHAT, CDR2 FQNNGV. The CDR3 is 14 residues long. The junction had 5 bases not matched to a gene; V was cut back by 6 bases and J by 4 bases. This clonotype has only a few counts. As yet, its antigen is unknown. The library was prepared for alpha chains; this beta chain is a stray read, so its frequency means little. TCRdb re-analysed the 5' RACE reads in MiXCR, keeping a single row per CDR3 protein. The sample yields over a thousand distinct CDR3 sequences, 32% seen once. The receptor was derived from a male donor with early-stage non-small cell lung cancer. Specimen: lung tumor tissue, collected at surgery. The chain is built from TRBV11-2 and TRBJ2-2; 7 bases match TRBD2. Here the CDR3 reads CASRGAGATGELFF. The CDR3 DNA is TGTGCCAGCAGAGGTGCGGGAGCCACCGGGGAGCTGTTTTTT. The entire variable domain, with the rest obtained from reference TRBV11-2 and TRBJ2-2, is as follows: EAGVAQSPRYKIIEKRQSVAFWCNPISGHATLYWYQQILGQGPKLLIQFQNNGVVDDSQLPKDRFSAERLKGVDSTLKIQPAKLEDSAVYLCASRGAGATGELFFGEGSRLTVL.